Listed here are 3 T cell receptor beta chains from one sample, sequenced in a study of OX40 agonist ivuxolimab in advanced cancers. TCRdb's table, derived via immunoSEQ multiplex PCR, lists solely in-frame clones and lacks some. The table records around 5,000 clones, 66% of them present only once. This specimen was CD4+ or CD8+ T cells sorted from blood, taken in a trial of the OX40 agonist ivuxolimab. These receptors were collected from an adult with an advanced solid tumor such as melanoma, head and neck, liver or kidney cancer.

This sequence joins TRBV27 and TRBJ2-7; 7 bases are a match to TRBD1. Trimming removed 6 bases from V and 6 bases from J; junction bases left unmatched: 14. This CDR3 contains 15 residues. Germline CDR1 reads MNHEY; CDR2 reads SMNVEV (reference sequence). CDR3 amino acids: CASRKFPGGEGEQYF. The CDR3 region has the DNA TGTGCCAGCAGGAAATTTCCAGGGGGTGAGGGCGAGCAGTACTTC.

This chain joins TRBV12-5 and TRBJ2-7; 9 bases map to TRBD1. This CDR3 contains 15 residues. Trimming took 7 bases from V and 1 from J; bases not matched to a gene: 8. From germline, CDR1 is LGHNT and CDR2 FRNRAP. In DNA, the CDR3 is TGTGCTAGTGCCCCCGGGACAGGGTATTCCTACGAGCAGTACTTC. It specifies CASAPGTGYSYEQYF.

The genes are TRBV27 and TRBJ2-5, with D possibly being TRBD2 (6 bases). With 2 bases removed from V and 1 base from J, the gap between germline ends came to 11 bases. The CDR3 loop spans 15 amino acids. Germline CDR1 reads MNHEY; CDR2 reads SMNVEV (reference sequence). The CDR3, as DNA: TGTGCCAGCAGTTTAATCGGGGGTCCCCAAGAGACCCAGTACTTC. Its translation: CASSLIGGPQETQYF.